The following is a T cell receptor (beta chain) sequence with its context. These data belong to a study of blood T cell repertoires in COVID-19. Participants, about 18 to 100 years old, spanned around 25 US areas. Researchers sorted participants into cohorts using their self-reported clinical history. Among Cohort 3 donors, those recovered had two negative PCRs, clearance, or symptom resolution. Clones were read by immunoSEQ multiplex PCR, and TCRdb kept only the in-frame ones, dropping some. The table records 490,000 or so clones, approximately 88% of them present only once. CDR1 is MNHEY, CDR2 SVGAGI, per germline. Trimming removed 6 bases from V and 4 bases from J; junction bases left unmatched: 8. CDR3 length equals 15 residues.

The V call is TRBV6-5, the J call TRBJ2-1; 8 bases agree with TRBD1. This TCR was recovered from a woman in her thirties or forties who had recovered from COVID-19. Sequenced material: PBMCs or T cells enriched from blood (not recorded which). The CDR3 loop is CASSSLTGGYNEQFF. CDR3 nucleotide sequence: TGTGCCAGCAGCTCCCTCACAGGGGGATACAATGAGCAGTTCTTC.